The clone carrying this T cell receptor beta chain was detected ten times or more. Its antigen is undetermined. From RNA, the CDR3 regions of TCR beta chains were amplified and sequenced. First-round RT-PCR used HTBI primers; second-round multiplex PCR followed. A single record per CDR3 protein comes from TCRdb applying MiXCR to the multiplex PCR reads. The sample carries under 800,000 distinct CDR3 sequences, 20% to 25% recorded once. This sample was taken from a study of Graves' ophthalmopathy and Graves' hyperthyroidism. Findings and limits, study-wide: The model achieved 70.59% sensitivity and 72% to 85% specificity for ophthalmopathy progression.

Newly diagnosed hyperthyroidism donors, aged 18 to 65, duration under 2 months. CDR1 and CDR2 from the germline V gene are MNHNS and SASEGT. The ends were cut back, 2 bases at V and 6 bases at J, with 16 bases in the middle. The CDR3 contains 15 residues. The chain links TRBV6-1 to TRBJ1-1; D is possibly TRBD1 (6 bases). The origin of this receptor is a woman aged 18-30 years with stable Graves' hyperthyroidism. Some clones in this sample may be carry-over from other donors' samples. The sequenced sample was peripheral blood. CDR3 nucleotides: TGTGCCAGCAGTGAATATGGCGGAAGGGGGGCTGAAGCTTTCTTT. As protein: CASSEYGGRGAEAFF.